This T cell receptor beta chain was identified in a study of technical replicates of blood from a few donors. Germline-derived CDR1 and CDR2 are SGDLS and YYNGEE. V lost 3 bases to trimming and J lost 1 base, with 15 bases between them. This CDR3 has 16 residues. Method: immunoSEQ multiplex PCR; TCRdb's copy keeps in-frame clones and lacks some. The table includes approximately 95,000 clones, about 95% detected once. Sequenced: T cells isolated from PBMCs. The source is a human donor in good health. The chain is built from TRBV9 and TRBJ2-3; the D gene is possibly TRBD2 (5 bases). The CDR3 DNA sequence: TGTGCCAGCAGCGGATCCACCGGGGTCGGCACAGATACGCAGTATTTT. Translating gives CASSGSTGVGTDTQYF.